The 24 T cell receptor beta chains in this list originate from one sample, sequenced in a study of T-cell reconstitution after alpha-beta-depleted transplantation in children. Unique molecular identifiers featured in how the TCRbeta library was prepared. TCRdb processed the PCR reads anew with MiXCR; each CDR3 protein has one entry. This sample has 150,000 to 200,000 distinct CDR3 sequences, with approximately 6.8% found just once. Material: PBMCs, obtained before TCRalphabeta/CD19-depleted stem cell transplant. These receptors all come from a girl under three years old with combined immunodeficiency, due to receive a stem cell transplant.

In its sample, this clonotype was seen many times. V gene TRBV25-1 combines with J gene TRBJ2-7; 10 bases align to TRBD1. J was trimmed by 2 bases and V by 2 bases; bases with no gene match: 12. CDR3 length equals 18 residues. Germline V gives CDR1 MGHDK, CDR2 SYGVNS. CDR3 loop: CASSETSAGTGVPYEQYF. The CDR3 region has the DNA TGTGCCAGCAGTGAAACTTCGGCCGGGACAGGGGTTCCCTACGAGCAGTACTTC.

The chain employs TRBV7-3 and TRBJ1-6, with D possibly being TRBD1 (6 bases). This CDR3 has 14 residues. V gave up 6 bases and J gave up 9 bases, with 15 bases separating them. CDR1 is SGHTA and CDR2 is FQGTGA in the germline V gene. CDR3 nucleotides: TGTGCCAGCAGTCTAGCAGGGGAGGGTTCACCCCTCCACTTT. As protein: CASSLAGEGSPLHF.

This clonotype was seen more than once but under ten times. The chain has TRBV4-3 and TRBJ2-5, with TRBD1 as a possible D gene (5 bases). The germline V gene encodes CDR1 LGHNA and CDR2 YSLEER. The CDR3 loop spans 15 amino acids. Trimming removed 0 bases at V and 4 bases at J, with 12 bases between. CDR3 loop: CASSQDRAQGETQYF. CDR3 nucleotide sequence: TGCGCCAGCAGCCAAGACCGGGCTCAGGGAGAGACCCAGTACTTC.

This clonotype appeared many times. This chain joins TRBV20-1 and TRBJ1-2; the D is unclear. Germline CDR1 and CDR2: DFQATT and SNEGSKA (reference sequence). V lost 3 bases and J lost 3, with 8 bases in between. This CDR3 is built from 12 residues. This chain's CDR3 is CSASGRYYGYTF. The CDR3 nucleotides are TGCAGTGCTAGCGGCAGATACTATGGCTACACCTTC.

This clonotype was seen only a few times. This chain joins TRBV12-3 or TRBV12-4 and TRBJ1-2; D remains ambiguous. The V and J ends lost 0 bases and 5 bases respectively, with 7 bases between them. The CDR3 loop spans 13 amino acids. For the CDR3, the DNA is TGTGCCAGCAGTTTAGCAGTAGGGTATGGCTACACCTTC. Its translation: CASSLAVGYGYTF.

This clonotype was counted at least ten times. The chain has TRBV20-1 and TRBJ2-1; D gene uncertain. The CDR3 runs 12 residues. V was shortened by 5 bases and J by 16 bases, with 21 bases between the two germline ends. Germline CDR1 and CDR2: DFQATT and SNEGSKA (reference sequence). In DNA, the CDR3 is TGCAGTGCTGCACTCGCATCCCCATCCCATTTCTTC. Encoded protein: CSAALASPSHFF.

In its sample, this clonotype was seen a few times. The J gene is TRBJ2-1, the V gene TRBV7-9, with TRBD2 matching 9 bases. Germline V gene sequence: CDR1 SEHNR, CDR2 FQNEAQ (reference sequence). V dropped 5 bases and J dropped 6; count of bases not matched to a gene: 11. This CDR3 comprises 16 residues. CDR3 nucleotide sequence: TGTGCCAGCAGCCAGAATAGCGGGAGATCTTCCAATGAGCAGTTCTTC. Its protein product is CASSQNSGRSSNEQFF.

This clonotype was detected ten times or more. This rearrangement joins TRBV29-1 to TRBJ2-3, with D tentatively TRBD1 (6 bases). The germline V gene has CDR1 SQVTM and CDR2 ANQGSEA. Trimming removed 7 bases at V and 2 bases at J, with 13 bases between. The CDR3 contains 13 residues. CDR3 residues: CSGYRDNTDTQYF. The CDR3 bases are TGCAGCGGTTACAGGGATAACACAGATACGCAGTATTTT.

A remark on this clonotype: At one boundary the junction diverges from the germline segment, which might be a read error. The gene calls are TRBV29-1 and TRBJ2-1, with D tentatively TRBD1 (5 bases). The V gene's germline CDR1 is SQVTM and CDR2 ANQGSEA. The CDR3 runs 17 residues. CDR3 in amino acids: CSVEDPAGQPSYSEQFF. CDR3 nucleotides: TGCAGCGTTGAGGACCCGGCAGGGCAGCCCTCCTACAGTGAGCAGTTCTTC.

This clonotype was seen repeatedly, ten times or more. This rearrangement joins TRBV20-1 to TRBJ2-2; 7 nucleotides match TRBD1. This CDR3 comprises 20 residues. The J segment lost 0 bases and the V segment lost 3 bases, leaving 19 bases of the junction unmatched. From germline, CDR1 is DFQATT and CDR2 SNEGSKA (reference sequence). CDR3 DNA sequence: TGCAGTGCTAGCCTACTTTCCGACAGGGTCAAAGTTACGAACACCGGGGAGCTGTTTTTT. It translates to CSASLLSDRVKVTNTGELFF.

Ten or more counts support this clonotype. V usage is TRBV12-3 or TRBV12-4 and J usage is TRBJ2-5; D is unclear. CDR3 length: 13 residues. Between the trimmed V and J ends, which lost 6 bases and 4 bases, there was a span of 12 bases. The CDR3 loop reads CASRYRVGETQYF. The DNA for the CDR3 is TGTGCCAGCAGGTACAGAGTAGGAGAGACCCAGTACTTC.

The chain carries TRBV7-9 and TRBJ2-7, with TRBD1 as a possible D gene (6 bases). Germline V lookup: CDR1 SEHNR, CDR2 FQNEAQ (reference sequence). The CDR3 has 15 residues. V lost 1 base and J lost 3, with 13 bases in between. DNA of the CDR3: TGTGCCAGCAGCTTAGGGATTAAAGGGGGCTACGAGCAGTACTTC. Translating gives CASSLGIKGGYEQYF.

This clonotype was observed many times. The chain employs TRBV7-8 and TRBJ2-1; D unresolved. Deletions cut 2 bases from V and 9 bases from J, with 8 bases between. This CDR3 has 12 amino acids. The V gene's germline CDR1 is SGHVS and CDR2 FQNEAQ. The DNA for the CDR3 is TGTGCCAGCAGCTTATTATCGGGTGAGCAGTTCTTC. Amino acid sequence: CASSLLSGEQFF.

This clonotype has a count of ten or more. One end of the junction varies from germline; a read error may be responsible. This sequence joins TRBV4-2 and TRBJ1-5, with D possibly being TRBD1 (6 bases). The CDR3 covers 15 residues. CDR1 and CDR2 (germline): LGHNA, YNFKEQ. The CDR3 region is CASSQETGSHQPQHF. CDR3 DNA sequence: TGTGCCAGCAGCCAAGAGACAGGTAGCCATCAGCCCCAGCATTTT.

This clonotype showed up many times. V is TRBV29-1 and J is TRBJ2-2, with D possibly TRBD2 on 5 matching bases. V lost 6 bases and J lost 2, with 7 bases in between. The CDR3 is made up of 12 amino acids. The germline V gene has CDR1 SQVTM and CDR2 ANQGSEA. The CDR3 DNA sequence: TGCAGCGTCCCGGGAAACACCGGGGAGCTGTTTTTT. Protein sequence: CSVPGNTGELFF.

In its sample, this clonotype was seen many times. The genes are TRBV25-1 and TRBJ2-7; D is perhaps TRBD1 (5 bases). The CDR3 covers 14 residues. Germline V gene data show CDR1 as MGHDK and CDR2 as SYGVNS. V dropped 2 bases and J dropped 7 bases, with 15 bases sitting between them. As DNA, the CDR3 is TGTGCCAGCAGTGAAGTATATGGGGCTTCTGAGCAGTACTTC. It codes for CASSEVYGASEQYF.

The table lists this clonotype with many counts. The CDR3 nucleotides read TGTGCCAGCCGAAGGGTCTTTGGCTACACCTTC. Protein: CASRRVFGYTF. The V call is TRBV6-5, the J call TRBJ1-2; no firm D call. Deletions cut 8 bases from V and 7 bases from J, with 11 bases between. In germline, CDR1 is MNHEY, CDR2 SVGAGI. This CDR3 contains 11 residues.

This clonotype has only a few counts. This sequence joins TRBV4-3 and TRBJ1-6; D ambiguous. Deletions cut 1 base from V and 4 bases from J, with 14 bases between. The CDR3 has 17 amino acids. Germline CDR1 is LGHNA and CDR2 is YSLEER. This CDR3 is CASSQAAAFKYNSPLHF. As DNA, the CDR3 is TGCGCCAGCAGCCAAGCGGCAGCTTTTAAGTATAATTCACCCCTCCACTTT.

This clonotype was counted at least ten times. The rearrangement links TRBV28 to TRBJ2-1; 12 bases match TRBD2. CDR3 size: 16 residues. Looked up from germline, CDR1 is MDHEN and CDR2 is SYDVKM. Unmatched junction bases numbered 9, after V lost 4 bases and J lost 8 bases. The CDR3 loop reads CASSSPLAGGWDEQFF. CDR3 sequence (DNA): TGTGCCAGCAGTTCCCCCCTAGCGGGAGGGTGGGATGAGCAGTTCTTC.

V and J are TRBV7-9 and TRBJ2-6, with D uncertain. Trimming left V 4 bases short and J 0 bases short, with 4 bases between. Germline V gene data show CDR1 as SEHNR and CDR2 as FQNEAQ (reference sequence). CDR3 size: 14 residues. Here the CDR3 DNA reads TGTGCCAGCAGCTCGCTCTCTGGGGCCAACGTCCTGACTTTC. Protein: CASSSLSGANVLTF.

This chain joins TRBV5-1 and TRBJ1-1; D is unresolved. V dropped 0 bases and J dropped 5 bases, with 11 bases sitting between them. The CDR3 runs 14 residues. Germline lookup yields CDR1 SGHRS and CDR2 YFSETQ. Written as DNA, the CDR3 is TGCGCCAGCAGCTTGGTGGTCCGCGATACTGAAGCTTTCTTT. The encoded protein is CASSLVVRDTEAFF.

This clonotype appeared many times. The V and J genes are TRBV7-6 and TRBJ2-7; D uncertain. From germline, CDR1 is SGHVS and CDR2 FNYEAQ. The CDR3 is made up of 13 amino acids. Trimming took off 0 bases at V and 2 bases at J, with 5 bases between the two ends. CDR3 protein: CASSLASPYEQYF. As DNA, the CDR3 is TGTGCCAGCAGCTTAGCTAGCCCCTACGAGCAGTACTTC. Supplemented by reference TRBV7-6 and TRBJ2-7, the full variable domain reads GAGVSQSPRYKVTKRGQDVALRCDPISGHVSLYWYRQALGQGPEFLTYFNYEAQQDKSGLPNDRFSAERPEGSISTLTIQRTEQRDSAMYRCASSLASPYEQYFGPGTRLTVT.

Ten or more counts support this clonotype. The chain employs TRBV7-9 and TRBJ2-7; no clear D gene. CDR1 and CDR2 from the germline V gene are SEHNR and FQNEAQ (reference sequence). Between the trimmed V and J ends, which lost 0 bases and 5 bases, there was a span of 8 bases. This CDR3 is 13 amino acids long. The CDR3 loop is CASSLAGFHEQYF. The CDR3 nucleotides read TGTGCCAGCAGCTTAGCAGGGTTCCACGAGCAGTACTTC.

The table lists this clonotype with many counts. The chain links TRBV12-3 or TRBV12-4 to TRBJ2-3; no clear D. The CDR3 totals 15 residues. V was clipped by 6 bases and J by 3 bases, with 16 bases between them. The CDR3 DNA reads as TGTGCCAGCAGCCCCGCGGCGGTCCCTACAGATACGCAGTATTTT. Translation gives CASSPAAVPTDTQYF.